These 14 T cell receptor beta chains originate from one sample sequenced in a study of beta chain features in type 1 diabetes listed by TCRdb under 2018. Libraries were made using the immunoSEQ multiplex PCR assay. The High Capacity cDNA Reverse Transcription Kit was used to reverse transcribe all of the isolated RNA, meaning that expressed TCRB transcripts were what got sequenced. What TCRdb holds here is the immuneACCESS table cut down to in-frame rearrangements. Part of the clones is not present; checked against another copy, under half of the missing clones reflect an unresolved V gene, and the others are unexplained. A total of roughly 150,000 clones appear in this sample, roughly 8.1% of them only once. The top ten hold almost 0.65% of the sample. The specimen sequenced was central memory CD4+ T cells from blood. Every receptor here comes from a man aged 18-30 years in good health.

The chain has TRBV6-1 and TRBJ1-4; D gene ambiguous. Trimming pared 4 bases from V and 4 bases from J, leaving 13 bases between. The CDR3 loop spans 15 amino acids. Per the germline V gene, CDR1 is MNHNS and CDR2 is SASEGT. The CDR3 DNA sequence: TGTGCCAGCAGTGCCTTACCGGGGTTTAATGAAAAACTGTTTTTT. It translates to CASSALPGFNEKLFF.

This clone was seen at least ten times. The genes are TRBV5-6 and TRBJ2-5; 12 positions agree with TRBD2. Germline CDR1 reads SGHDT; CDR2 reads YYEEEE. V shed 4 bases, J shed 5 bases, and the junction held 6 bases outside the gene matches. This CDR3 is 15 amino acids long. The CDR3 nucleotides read TGTGCCAGCAGCCCCGGGACTAGCGGGTACGAGACCCAGTACTTC. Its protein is CASSPGTSGYETQYF.

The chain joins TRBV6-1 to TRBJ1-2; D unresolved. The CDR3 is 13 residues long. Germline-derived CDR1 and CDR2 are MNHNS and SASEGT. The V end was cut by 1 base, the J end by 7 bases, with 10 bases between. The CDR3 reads CASSEGEGGGYTF. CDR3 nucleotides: TGTGCCAGCAGTGAAGGGGAGGGTGGTGGCTACACCTTC.

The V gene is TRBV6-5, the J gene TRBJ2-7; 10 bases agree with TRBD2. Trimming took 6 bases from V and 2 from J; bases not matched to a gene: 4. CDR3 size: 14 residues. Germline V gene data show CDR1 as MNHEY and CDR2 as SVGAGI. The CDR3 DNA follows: TGTGCCAGCAGATGGACTAGCGGTACCTACGAGCAGTACTTC. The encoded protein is CASRWTSGTYEQYF.

The chain's CDR3 is CASSLATPSGGAHNTQYF. Written as DNA, the CDR3 is TGCGCCAGCAGCCTGGCCACACCTAGCGGGGGGGCGCATAATACGCAGTATTTT. V gene TRBV4-1 combines with J gene TRBJ2-3; 12 nucleotides line up with TRBD2. V trimming: 4 bases; J trimming: 7 bases; junction bases outside the gene matches: 15. The CDR3 length is 18 residues. CDR1 MGHRA and CDR2 YSYEKL come from the germline V gene.

The CDR3 here is CAGLPGHSPNEQFF. The CDR3 DNA reads as TGCGCCGGCCTACCGGGACACTCCCCAAATGAGCAGTTCTTC. This chain links TRBV10-1 with TRBJ2-1, with D possibly TRBD1 on 6 matching bases. The V end was cut by 11 bases, the J end by 7 bases, with 21 bases between. The germline CDR1 and CDR2 sequences are WNHNN and SYGVQD (reference sequence). This CDR3 has 14 residues.

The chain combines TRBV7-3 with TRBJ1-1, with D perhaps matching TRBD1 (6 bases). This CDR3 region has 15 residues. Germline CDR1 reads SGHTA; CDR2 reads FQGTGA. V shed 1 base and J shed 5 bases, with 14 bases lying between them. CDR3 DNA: TGTGCCAGCAGCTTAAGGGGGGGCGCAAGGACTGAAGCTTTCTTT. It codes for CASSLRGGARTEAFF. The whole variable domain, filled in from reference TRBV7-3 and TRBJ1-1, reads GAGVSQTPSNKVTEKGKYVELRCDPISGHTALYWYRQSLGQGPEFLIYFQGTGAADDSGLPNDRFFAVRPEGSVSTLKIQRTERGDSAVYLCASSLRGGARTEAFFGQGTRLTVV.

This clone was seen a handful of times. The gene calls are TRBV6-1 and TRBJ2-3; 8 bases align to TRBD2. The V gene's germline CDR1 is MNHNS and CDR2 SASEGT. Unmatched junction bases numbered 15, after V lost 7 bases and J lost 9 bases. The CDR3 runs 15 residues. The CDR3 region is CASIISGGTAETQYF. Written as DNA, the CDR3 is TGTGCCAGCATCATCAGCGGGGGAACTGCCGAGACGCAGTATTTT.

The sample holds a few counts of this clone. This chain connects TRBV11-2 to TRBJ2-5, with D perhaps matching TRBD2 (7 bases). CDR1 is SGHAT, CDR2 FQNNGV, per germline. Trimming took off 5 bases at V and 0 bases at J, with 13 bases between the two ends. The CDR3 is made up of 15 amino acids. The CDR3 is CASSREGGYQETQYF. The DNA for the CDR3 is TGTGCCAGCAGCCGAGAGGGGGGGTACCAAGAGACCCAGTACTTC.

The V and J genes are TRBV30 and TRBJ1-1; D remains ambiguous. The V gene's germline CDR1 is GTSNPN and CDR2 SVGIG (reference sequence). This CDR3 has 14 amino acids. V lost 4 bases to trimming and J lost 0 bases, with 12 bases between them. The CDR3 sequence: CAWTARVMNTEAFF. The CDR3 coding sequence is TGTGCCTGGACTGCGCGGGTCATGAACACTGAAGCTTTCTTT. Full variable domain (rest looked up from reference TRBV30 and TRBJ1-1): SQTIHQWPATLVQPVGSPLSLECTVEGTSNPNLYWYRQAAGRGLQLLFYSVGIGQISSEVPQNLSASRPQDRQFILSSKKLLLSDSGFYLCAWTARVMNTEAFFGQGTRLTVV.

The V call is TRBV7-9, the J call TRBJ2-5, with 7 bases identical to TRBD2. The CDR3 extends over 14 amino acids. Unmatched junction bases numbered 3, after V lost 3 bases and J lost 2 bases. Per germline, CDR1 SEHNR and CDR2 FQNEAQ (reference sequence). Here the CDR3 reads CASSFTGGQETQYF. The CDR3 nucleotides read TGTGCCAGCAGCTTTACCGGGGGGCAAGAGACCCAGTACTTC.

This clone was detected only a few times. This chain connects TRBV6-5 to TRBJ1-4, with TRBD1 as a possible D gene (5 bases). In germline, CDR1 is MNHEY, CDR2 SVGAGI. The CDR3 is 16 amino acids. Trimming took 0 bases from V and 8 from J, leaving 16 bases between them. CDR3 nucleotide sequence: TGTGCCAGCAGTTACTCGAGTCGGGGACTGCCCGAAAAACTGTTTTTT. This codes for CASSYSSRGLPEKLFF.

The CDR3 sequence is CASSAYGYTF. The CDR3 region has the DNA TGTGCCTCGTCAGCGTATGGCTACACCTTC. This chain links TRBV30 with TRBJ1-2; D unresolved. The CDR3 covers 10 residues. The germline V gene encodes CDR1 GTSNPN and CDR2 SVGIG (reference sequence). Trimming removed 7 bases from V and 5 bases from J, with 8 bases in between. Based on the CDR3 plus reference TRBV30 and TRBJ1-2, the full variable domain is SQTIHQWPATLVQPVGSPLSLECTVEGTSNPNLYWYRQAAGRGLQLLFYSVGIGQISSEVPQNLSASRPQDRQFILSSKKLLLSDSGFYLCASSAYGYTFGSGTRLTVV.

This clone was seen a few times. DNA of the CDR3: TGTGCCAGCAGCCACGTACACGGGTGGCCAGCGGGAGGGCCCAATGAGCAGTTCTTC. Translation: CASSHVHGWPAGGPNEQFF. The chain employs TRBV4-2 and TRBJ2-1; 10 positions agree with TRBD2. The germline CDR1 and CDR2 sequences are LGHNA and YNFKEQ. This CDR3 spans 19 amino acids. V was clipped by 3 bases and J by 6 bases; unmatched bases: 17.